This T cell receptor (beta chain) is from a study of T cells after yellow fever vaccination. Ten or more counts support this clonotype. The antigen remains unidentified. Universal primer sites and UMIs were introduced during 5'RACE template-switching synthesis of TCR cDNA. TCRdb redid the calling of the 5' RACE reads with MiXCR, one entry per CDR3 protein. The table has 300,000 to 350,000 distinct CDR3 sequences, approximately 4.2% seen once. The CDR3 loop spans 17 amino acids. Germline V gene data show CDR1 as KGHSH and CDR2 as LQKENI. V shed 3 bases and J 0 bases; nucleotides not matched to a gene: 8. Whole-study results and caveats: Most clones from primary vaccination resurfaced after the booster (around 97% CD4, 88% CD8). Clonotype sharing between CD4 and CD8 compartments was small.

Sequenced here: PBMCs, sampled 5 days after the yellow fever booster vaccination. This chain connects TRBV18 to TRBJ1-3; 7 bases fit TRBD1. This receptor was obtained from a man between 18 and 29 years old who received the YFV17D yellow fever vaccine. CDR3 in amino acids: CASSPFEGATSGNTIYF. CDR3 sequence (DNA): TGTGCCAGCTCACCTTTTGAGGGGGCCACCTCTGGAAACACCATATATTTT. The full variable domain, completed using reference TRBV18 and TRBJ1-3, is NAGVMQNPRHLVRRRGQEARLRCSPMKGHSHVYWYRQLPEEGLKFMVYLQKENIIDESGMPKERFSAEFPKEGPSILRIQQVVRGDSAAYFCASSPFEGATSGNTIYFGEGSWLTVV.